One and the same sample provided the 27 T cell receptor beta chains below, sequenced in a study of blood T cell repertoires in COVID-19. The method was immunoSEQ multiplex PCR; TCRdb's version includes in-frame clones alone and lacks a portion of them. The table shows approximately 14,000 clones, with approximately 84% occurring only once. Sequencing was done on a sample of peripheral blood. The receptor source for this set is a human donor in a cohort sampled during active COVID-19.

This rearrangement joins TRBV27 to TRBJ1-5, with 9 bases fitting TRBD1. Germline CDR1 reads MNHEY; CDR2 reads SMNVEV (reference sequence). Germline trimming cut 6 bases from V and 7 bases from J; bases unmatched to any gene: 16. The CDR3 is 17 amino acids. The CDR3 region is CASSQTPPGQGGQPQHF. CDR3 in DNA: TGTGCCAGCAGCCAAACTCCGCCGGGACAGGGTGGACAGCCCCAGCATTTT.

The chain links TRBV5-6 to TRBJ2-5, with 13 bases lining up with TRBD2. With 4 bases clipped from V and 5 bases from J, the junction kept 8 bases outside the gene matches. From germline, CDR1 is SGHDT and CDR2 YYEEEE. The CDR3 is 16 residues long. DNA for the CDR3: TGTGCCAGCAGCACCACTAGCGGGGGGGCATCCGAGACCCAGTACTTC. Protein: CASSTTSGGASETQYF.

V is TRBV27 and J is TRBJ2-4; 7 nucleotides agree with TRBD1. Trimming removed 0 bases from V and 0 bases from J; junction bases left unmatched: 8. This CDR3 is 18 amino acids long. The V gene's germline CDR1 is MNHEY and CDR2 SMNVEV (reference sequence). In nucleotides, the CDR3 is TGTGCCAGCAGTTTATCGCCCGGACAGGCGCTAGCCAAAAACATTCAGTACTTC. Its protein is CASSLSPGQALAKNIQYF.

This chain connects TRBV10-3 to TRBJ2-3; D gene uncertain. The germline V and J ends were trimmed by 6 bases and 1 base, with 11 bases remaining between them. Germline lookup yields CDR1 ENHRY and CDR2 SYGVKD. CDR3 length: 14 amino acids. Written as DNA, the CDR3 is TGTGCCATCAGAGGTAGCAAAGGCACAGATACGCAGTATTTT. It codes for CAIRGSKGTDTQYF.

The chain has TRBV27 and TRBJ2-1, with TRBD2 matching 10 bases. The germline gives CDR1 MNHEY, CDR2 SMNVEV (reference sequence). V was clipped by 2 bases and J by 0 bases; unmatched bases: 13. The CDR3 length is 20 residues. CDR3 sequence reads: CASSLSELAGGRSSYNEQFF. DNA for the CDR3: TGTGCCAGCAGTTTAAGCGAGTTAGCGGGGGGCCGGAGCTCCTACAATGAGCAGTTCTTC.

V usage is TRBV5-1 and J usage is TRBJ2-6, with D possibly being TRBD1 (6 bases). The CDR3 totals 17 residues. The ends were cut back, 3 bases at V and 0 bases at J, with 13 bases in the middle. The V gene's germline CDR1 is SGHRS and CDR2 YFSETQ. The CDR3 sequence: CASSWGHPSSGANVLTF. CDR3 coding DNA: TGCGCCAGCAGCTGGGGACACCCTAGCTCTGGGGCCAACGTCCTGACTTTC.

This rearrangement joins TRBV11-2 to TRBJ2-7; 12 bases are a match to TRBD2. The CDR3 spans 19 residues. Losses at the gene ends were 0 bases for V and 12 bases for J; bases not matched to a gene: 21. Germline V gene lookup returns CDR1 SGHAT and CDR2 FQNNGV. The CDR3 is CASSLDGLAGGPLKFVSYF. DNA for the CDR3: TGTGCCAGCAGCTTAGATGGGCTAGCGGGGGGGCCGTTAAAGTTTGTGTCGTACTTC. Supplemented by reference TRBV11-2 and TRBJ2-7, the full variable domain reads EAGVAQSPRYKIIEKRQSVAFWCNPISGHATLYWYQQILGQGPKLLIQFQNNGVVDDSQLPKDRFSAERLKGVDSTLKIQPAKLEDSAVYLCASSLDGLAGGPLKFVSYFGPGTRLTVT.

The chain couples TRBV6-5 to TRBJ1-5; possible D gene TRBD1, 5 bases. CDR3 length: 14 residues. The V gene lost 2 bases and the J gene lost 1 base, with 6 bases spanning the gap. Germline V gene sequence: CDR1 MNHEY, CDR2 SVGAGI. The CDR3 region is CASSYGGSNQPQHF. DNA of the CDR3: TGTGCCAGCAGTTACGGGGGGAGCAATCAGCCCCAGCATTTT.

The V gene is TRBV14, the J gene TRBJ2-2; the D is unclear. Germline V gene lookup returns CDR1 SGHDN and CDR2 FVKESK. This CDR3 comprises 15 residues. Trimming stripped 0 bases from V and 3 bases from J, with 8 bases between. In DNA form, the CDR3 reads TGTGCCAGCAGCCAAGATATCAGATACACCGGGGAGCTGTTTTTT. Protein: CASSQDIRYTGELFF.

The chain uses TRBV5-1 and TRBJ1-1, with D possibly matching TRBD1 (5 bases). The V end lost 4 bases, the J end lost 3 bases, and 10 bases lay between the germline ends. The germline V gene has CDR1 SGHRS and CDR2 YFSETQ. CDR3 size: 13 residues. CDR3 sequence reads: CASSRTGDTEAFF. The CDR3 nucleotides are TGCGCCAGCAGCAGGACGGGGGACACTGAAGCTTTCTTT.

The V call is TRBV5-4, the J call TRBJ2-2; 9 nucleotides align to TRBD2. CDR3 size: 16 residues. CDR1 is SGHNT, CDR2 YYREEE, per germline (reference sequence). With 0 bases clipped from V and 1 base from J, the junction kept 1 base outside the gene matches. The CDR3 DNA reads TGTGCCAGCAGCTTGGTGACTAGCGGGAACACCGGGGAGCTGTTTTTT. The encoded protein is CASSLVTSGNTGELFF.

This sequence joins TRBV19 and TRBJ1-2; 7 bases are shared with TRBD1. Germline V lookup: CDR1 LNHDA, CDR2 SQIVND (reference sequence). The CDR3 is 16 residues long. J lost 2 bases, V lost 4 bases, and 10 bases had no gene match. CDR3 region: CASSTTTGFSNYGYTF. CDR3 bases: TGTGCCAGTAGTACCACGACAGGGTTTTCCAACTATGGCTACACCTTC.

The chain recombines TRBV5-1 with TRBJ2-7; 10 positions match TRBD1. The CDR3 is 15 amino acids. CDR1 and CDR2 (germline): SGHRS, YFSETQ. J was trimmed by 5 bases and V by 5 bases; bases with no gene match: 10. The DNA of the CDR3 is TGCGCCAGCAGTTGGACCGGGACAGGGGCGGACGAGCAGTACTTC. It codes for CASSWTGTGADEQYF.

This sequence joins TRBV15 and TRBJ2-1; 9 bases map to TRBD2. The CDR3 sequence is 14 residues long. V lost 6 bases and J lost 3; bases outside the gene matches: 3. Germline CDR1 LNHNV, CDR2 YYDKDF (reference sequence). The CDR3 coding sequence is TGTGCCACCAGTTTAGCGGGAGACTACAATGAGCAGTTCTTC. It codes for CATSLAGDYNEQFF.

The chain recombines TRBV11-2 with TRBJ2-2; TRBD1 matches at 11 bases. CDR3 length: 17 residues. The germline CDR1 and CDR2 sequences are SGHAT and FQNNGV. V dropped 3 bases and J dropped 6; count of bases not matched to a gene: 9. The CDR3 coding sequence is TGTGCCAGCAGCTTCGGGACAGGGGGTAGTGGGGCCGGGGAGCTGTTTTTT. This gives the protein CASSFGTGGSGAGELFF.

The chain combines TRBV23-1 with TRBJ1-3, with D unresolved. TRBV23-1 is an open reading frame, and its role is uncertain. V lost 4 bases and J 0 bases, leaving 13 bases between the germline ends. This CDR3 region has 16 residues. The CDR3 sequence: CASSLAGASSGNTIYF. The CDR3 DNA is TGCGCCAGCAGTCTGGCGGGCGCTTCCTCTGGAAACACCATATATTTT.

This clone has a handful of counts. The chain combines TRBV28 with TRBJ1-5; D uncertain. Germline lookup yields CDR1 MDHEN and CDR2 SYDVKM. This CDR3 has 15 residues. V lost 4 bases to trimming and J lost 2 bases, with 12 bases between them. The CDR3: CASSYDFWGNQPQHF. The CDR3 DNA sequence: TGTGCCAGCAGTTACGACTTCTGGGGCAATCAGCCCCAGCATTTT.

This clone has a single count. DNA of the CDR3: TGTGCCAGCAGTTATGGCGGGTCTATAATCCCCCACGAGCAGTACTTC. Protein sequence: CASSYGGSIIPHEQYF. This chain uses TRBV6-2 or TRBV6-3 with TRBJ2-7; D is possibly TRBD2 (5 bases). Per the germline V gene, CDR1 is MNHEY and CDR2 is SVGEGT. Trimming removed 3 bases from V and 5 bases from J, with 20 bases in between. The CDR3 loop spans 16 amino acids.

The J gene is TRBJ2-3, the V gene TRBV7-9; D perhaps matches TRBD2 (5 bases). Germline loops: CDR1 SEHNR, CDR2 FQNEAQ (reference sequence). V lost 5 bases, J lost 6 bases, and 21 bases lay in between. The CDR3 spans 16 residues. The CDR3 here is CASSPGPNSGYDTQYF. The CDR3 bases are TGTGCCAGCAGCCCGGGCCCTAATTCGGGATACGATACGCAGTATTTT.

The sample holds a few counts of this clone. The V and J genes are TRBV5-4 and TRBJ2-7; D may be TRBD1 (5 bases). CDR3 size: 15 residues. Trimming left V 2 bases short and J 0 bases short, with 12 bases between. Germline CDR1 SGHNT, CDR2 YYREEE (reference sequence). The CDR3 here is CASSFQGALSYEQYF. The DNA for the CDR3 is TGTGCCAGCAGCTTCCAGGGCGCCCTCTCCTACGAGCAGTACTTC.

This rearrangement joins TRBV18 to TRBJ2-2; no firm D call. Germline assignment: CDR1 KGHSH and CDR2 LQKENI. This CDR3 contains 14 residues. V was shortened by 8 bases and J by 0 bases, with 10 bases between the two germline ends. This chain's CDR3 is CASGGGTNTGELFF. For the CDR3, the DNA is TGTGCCAGCGGCGGCGGAACGAACACCGGGGAGCTGTTTTTT. The entire variable domain, with the rest obtained from reference TRBV18 and TRBJ2-2, is as follows: NAGVMQNPRHLVRRRGQEARLRCSPMKGHSHVYWYRQLPEEGLKFMVYLQKENIIDESGMPKERFSAEFPKEGPSILRIQQVVRGDSAAYFCASGGGTNTGELFFGEGSRLTVL.

By share, this clone counts as medium-sized. The rearrangement uses TRBV11-2 and TRBJ1-6; D uncertain. V was pared by 4 bases and J by 10 bases, with 8 bases between. CDR1 and CDR2 (germline): SGHAT, FQNNGV. The CDR3 has 12 residues. The CDR3 nucleotides are TGTGCCAGCAGCTCCGGGGTCTCACCCCTCCACTTT. This codes for CASSSGVSPLHF.

This chain links TRBV19 with TRBJ2-5; a possible D gene is TRBD1 (7 bases). Germline assignment: CDR1 LNHDA and CDR2 SQIVND (reference sequence). This CDR3 is 16 amino acids long. V lost 5 bases and J lost 3, with 19 bases in between. The CDR3 DNA reads TGTGCCAGTAGTGGACCCGGAGGGGGCAGAGAAGAGACCCAGTACTTC. This sequence encodes CASSGPGGGREETQYF.

This chain connects TRBV19 to TRBJ1-5, with a tentative D call TRBD1 (5 bases). CDR1 and CDR2 (germline): LNHDA, SQIVND (reference sequence). Trimming stripped 4 bases from V and 2 bases from J, with 12 bases between. The CDR3 is 15 amino acids. Written as DNA, the CDR3 is TGTGCCAGTAGTAGCGGGGGAGGGCGCAATCAGCCCCAGCATTTT. It is translated as CASSSGGGRNQPQHF.

The chain uses TRBV6-2 or TRBV6-3 and TRBJ1-5; 8 bases map to TRBD1. Germline CDR1 MNHEY, CDR2 SVGEGT. The CDR3 spans 15 residues. The junction had 5 bases not matched to a gene; V was cut back by 5 bases and J by 2 bases. Here the CDR3 reads CASSQDRGGNQPQHF. The CDR3, as DNA: TGTGCCAGCAGTCAAGACAGGGGCGGCAATCAGCCCCAGCATTTT.

The chain employs TRBV9 and TRBJ1-4; the match to TRBD1 covers 12 bases. CDR1 and CDR2 (germline): SGDLS, YYNGEE. This CDR3 comprises 17 residues. Unmatched junction bases numbered 8, after V lost 0 bases and J lost 8 bases. CDR3 coding DNA: TGTGCCAGCAGCGTAGGGGACAGGGGGCAAGTTGGAGAAAAACTGTTTTTT. It yields the protein CASSVGDRGQVGEKLFF.

This clone was seen only a few times. The chain combines TRBV7-2 with TRBJ1-1; D unclear. The CDR3 spans 14 residues. Trimming removed 5 bases at V and 4 bases at J, with 14 bases between. The germline gives CDR1 SGHTA, CDR2 FQGNSA. CDR3 bases: TGTGCCAGCAGCCCTGAGGGTCACGGCACTGAAGCTTTCTTT. Its protein product is CASSPEGHGTEAFF.